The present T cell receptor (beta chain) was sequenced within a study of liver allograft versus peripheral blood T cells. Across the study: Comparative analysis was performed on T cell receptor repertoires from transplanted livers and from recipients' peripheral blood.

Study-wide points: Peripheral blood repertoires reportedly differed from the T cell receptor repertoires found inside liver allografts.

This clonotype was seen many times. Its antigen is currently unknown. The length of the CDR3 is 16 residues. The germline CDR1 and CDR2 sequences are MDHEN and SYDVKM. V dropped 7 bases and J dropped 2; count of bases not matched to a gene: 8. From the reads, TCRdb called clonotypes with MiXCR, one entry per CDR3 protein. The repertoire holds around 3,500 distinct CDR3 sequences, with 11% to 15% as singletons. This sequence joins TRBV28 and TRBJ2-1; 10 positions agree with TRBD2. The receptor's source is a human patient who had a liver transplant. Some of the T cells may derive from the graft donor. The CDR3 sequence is CASTASGRQTYNEQFF. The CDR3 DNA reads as TGTGCCAGCACCGCTAGCGGGAGACAGACCTACAATGAGCAGTTCTTC.